These 26 T cell receptor beta chains share one sample of origin, sequenced in a study of shared clonotypes between healthy human individuals. In the naive CD8 group, cells lacked CD45RO and were positively selected for CCR7, so terminally differentiated effector memory CD45RA+ cells were left out. Clones were read by immunoSEQ multiplex PCR, and TCRdb kept only the in-frame ones, dropping some. The sample holds 600,000 or so clones; about 98% are singletons and the top ten take 0.3% to 0.35%. Sample: naive CD8+ T cells sorted from blood. These receptors originate from a man aged 25-45 years in good health.

The chain is built from TRBV5-1 and TRBJ1-1; 7 bases line up with TRBD1. The germline V gene encodes CDR1 SGHRS and CDR2 YFSETQ. V shed 0 bases, J shed 3 bases, and the junction held 2 bases outside the gene matches. CDR3 length equals 14 residues. CDR3 coding DNA: TGCGCCAGCAGCTTGGGGGACAGAGACACTGAAGCTTTCTTT. Encoded protein: CASSLGDRDTEAFF. Complete variable domain (other parts from reference TRBV5-1 and TRBJ1-1): KAGVTQTPRYLIKTRGQQVTLSCSPISGHRSVSWYQQTPGQGLQFLFEYFSETQRNKGNFPGRFSGRQFSNSRSEMNVSTLELGDSALYLCASSLGDRDTEAFFGQGTRLTVV.

This chain joins TRBV13 and TRBJ2-5; TRBD2 might be the D (5 bases). With 0 bases removed from V and 5 bases from J, the gap between germline ends came to 10 bases. Germline V gene sequence: CDR1 PRHDT, CDR2 FYEKMQ (reference sequence). This CDR3 has 14 residues. The chain's CDR3 is CASSLGTWEETQYF. The CDR3 DNA reads as TGTGCCAGCAGCTTAGGCACGTGGGAGGAGACCCAGTACTTC.

The chain carries TRBV28 and TRBJ2-1; D ambiguous. V was shortened by 7 bases and J by 2 bases, with 12 bases between the two germline ends. CDR1 is MDHEN and CDR2 is SYDVKM in the germline V gene. This CDR3 spans 14 amino acids. In nucleotides, the CDR3 is TGTGCCAGCACCTACAACCGGGCCTACAATGAGCAGTTCTTC. It specifies CASTYNRAYNEQFF.

The chain uses TRBV14 and TRBJ2-7; D is uncertain. CDR1 is SGHDN, CDR2 FVKESK, per germline. CDR3 length equals 14 residues. V dropped 3 bases and J dropped 0 bases, with 9 bases sitting between them. CDR3 DNA: TGTGCCAGCAGCCATCCGCACATCTCCTACGAGCAGTACTTC. This translates into CASSHPHISYEQYF. The full variable domain, in which reference TRBV14 and TRBJ2-7 provide the parts outside the CDR3, is EAGVTQFPSHSVIEKGQTVTLRCDPISGHDNLYWYRRVMGKEIKFLLHFVKESKQDESGMPNNRFLAERTGGTYSTLKVQPAELEDSGVYFCASSHPHISYEQYFGPGTRLTVT.

This chain joins TRBV14 and TRBJ2-5; 9 bases are shared with TRBD2. Germline V gene sequence: CDR1 SGHDN, CDR2 FVKESK. The CDR3 is 16 amino acids. The ends lost 1 base at V and 7 bases at J; junction bases unmatched: 10. The CDR3 DNA reads TGTGCCAGCAGCCAAGGGTTTGCGGGAGGGCGGCGGACCCAGTACTTC. Translation gives CASSQGFAGGRRTQYF.

The chain is built from TRBV7-9 and TRBJ1-4; D remains ambiguous. Trimming stripped 3 bases from V and 5 bases from J, with 7 bases between. Germline CDR1 SEHNR, CDR2 FQNEAQ (reference sequence). The CDR3 sequence is 13 residues long. Here the CDR3 reads CASSFQSNEKLFF. CDR3 in DNA: TGTGCCAGCAGCTTTCAATCGAATGAAAAACTGTTTTTT. The variable domain in full, with the rest retrieved from reference TRBV7-9 and TRBJ1-4, is DTGVSQNPRHKITKRGQNVTFRCDPISEHNRLYWYRQTLGQGPEFLTYFQNEAQLEKSRLLSDRFSAERPKGSFSTLEIQRTEQGDSAMYLCASSFQSNEKLFFGSGTQLSVL.

This rearrangement joins TRBV5-1 to TRBJ2-3; D may be TRBD2 (6 bases). Per the germline V gene, CDR1 is SGHRS and CDR2 is YFSETQ. This CDR3 region has 14 residues. V lost 10 bases to trimming and J lost 2 bases, with 17 bases between them. In DNA, the CDR3 is TGCGCCCCGGAGAGGGAGGTTGTCACAGATACGCAGTATTTT. Protein product: CAPEREVVTDTQYF.

This clone was detected once. The chain links TRBV7-9 to TRBJ2-7, with TRBD1 identical over 11 bases. The CDR3 covers 16 residues. CDR1 is SEHNR and CDR2 is FQNEAQ in the germline V gene (reference sequence). J lost 6 bases, V lost 4 bases, and 11 bases had no gene match. CDR3 nucleotides: TGTGCCAGCAGCTCAAATCCGGGACAGGGGGGAGGCGAGCAGTACTTC. Translation: CASSSNPGQGGGEQYF.

The V call is TRBV28, the J call TRBJ2-2; D is uncertain. Between the trimmed V and J ends, which lost 4 bases and 6 bases, there was a span of 9 bases. The CDR3 has 13 residues. CDR1 and CDR2 from the germline V gene are MDHEN and SYDVKM. CDR3 coding DNA: TGTGCCAGCAGTTCCCTCGTAGCCGGGGAGCTGTTTTTT. This encodes CASSSLVAGELFF.

The V gene is TRBV10-2, the J gene TRBJ2-2, with a weak D call TRBD1 (6 bases). Trimming stripped 6 bases from V and 2 bases from J, with 13 bases between. Looked up from germline, CDR1 is WSHSY and CDR2 is SAAADI. The CDR3 sequence is 15 residues long. CDR3 nucleotide sequence: TGCGCCAGCAGCGCAAGGACAGATAACACCGGGGAGCTGTTTTTT. Its translation: CASSARTDNTGELFF.

The V and J genes are TRBV15 and TRBJ2-7, with D perhaps TRBD2 (6 bases). The length of the CDR3 is 14 residues. Germline V gene sequence: CDR1 LNHNV, CDR2 YYDKDF (reference sequence). V shed 4 bases and J shed 2 bases, with 12 bases lying between them. The CDR3 DNA follows: TGTGCCACCAGCACCAACGGGAGACCCTACGAGCAGTACTTC. It specifies CATSTNGRPYEQYF.

CDR3 DNA: TGTGCCAGCAGCTTTGCTAGCGGGAGAACCAAAAACATTCAGTACTTC. Translation gives CASSFASGRTKNIQYF. The J gene is TRBJ2-4, the V gene TRBV7-9; 10 nucleotides agree with TRBD2. J was trimmed by 2 bases and V by 3 bases; bases with no gene match: 4. The germline gives CDR1 SEHNR, CDR2 FQNEAQ (reference sequence). This CDR3 is built from 16 residues.

Points on this clone: Other DNA sequences from this sample encode an identical CDR3 as well. The rearrangement links TRBV19 to TRBJ2-7; no reliable D call. The CDR3 consists of 13 residues. The germline CDR1 and CDR2 sequences are LNHDA and SQIVND (reference sequence). The V end was cut by 1 base, the J end by 0 bases, with 4 bases between. The CDR3 nucleotides are TGTGCCAGTAGTATAGGAGGCTCCTACGAGCAGTACTTC. Protein: CASSIGGSYEQYF.

This clone was detected only once. The rearrangement uses TRBV7-9 and TRBJ2-1, with 7 bases fitting TRBD1. V lost 6 bases to trimming and J lost 6 bases; unmatched junction nucleotides: 5. This CDR3 spans 13 amino acids. CDR1 is SEHNR and CDR2 is FQNEAQ in the germline V gene (reference sequence). CDR3 sequence reads: CASRLNRGNEQFF. CDR3 nucleotide sequence: TGTGCCAGCAGACTTAACAGGGGCAATGAGCAGTTCTTC.

In DNA, the CDR3 is TGCGCCAGCAGCCAGTACAGTGGAGGCAATCAGCCCCAGCATTTT. Amino acids: CASSQYSGGNQPQHF. V usage is TRBV5-1 and J usage is TRBJ1-5; D is uncertain. The V gene lost 4 bases and the J gene lost 2 bases, with 13 bases spanning the gap. Germline V CDR1 and CDR2: SGHRS, YFSETQ. There are 15 residues in the CDR3. Using reference TRBV5-1 and TRBJ1-5 for the parts outside the CDR3, the full variable domain is KAGVTQTPRYLIKTRGQQVTLSCSPISGHRSVSWYQQTPGQGLQFLFEYFSETQRNKGNFPGRFSGRQFSNSRSEMNVSTLELGDSALYLCASSQYSGGNQPQHFGDGTRLSIL.

This CDR3 is CASQWAVNQPQHF. The CDR3 coding sequence is TGTGCCAGCCAATGGGCAGTCAATCAGCCCCAGCATTTT. J is TRBJ1-5 and V is TRBV6-5; no firm D call. With 8 bases removed from V and 3 bases from J, the gap between germline ends came to 11 bases. Germline V lookup: CDR1 MNHEY, CDR2 SVGAGI. The CDR3 extends over 13 amino acids.

The chain uses TRBV2 and TRBJ2-7; 8 nucleotides agree with TRBD2. V was pared by 8 bases and J by 6 bases, with 6 bases of the junction left unmatched. The germline V gene encodes CDR1 SNHLY and CDR2 FYNNEI. The CDR3 consists of 12 residues. CDR3 sequence reads: CASRGGPREQYF. CDR3 coding DNA: TGTGCCAGCCGGGGGGGCCCCCGCGAGCAGTACTTC.

The chain is built from TRBV5-6 and TRBJ2-7; D is unclear. Trimming cost V 2 bases and J 4 bases, with 4 bases left between them. There are 11 residues in the CDR3. Germline-derived CDR1 and CDR2 are SGHDT and YYEEEE. The DNA for the CDR3 is TGTGCCAGCAGCTTAATGTACGAGCAGTACTTC. The encoded protein is CASSLMYEQYF.

CDR3 DNA sequence: TGTGCCAGCAGTGACCCCCGGGGGAGCAATCAGCCCCAGCATTTT. Amino acid sequence: CASSDPRGSNQPQHF. The rearrangement uses TRBV2 and TRBJ1-5; tentatively, D is TRBD1 (5 bases). Trimming removed 3 bases at V and 1 base at J, with 10 bases between. Germline-derived CDR1 and CDR2 are SNHLY and FYNNEI. This CDR3 has 15 amino acids.

The chain is built from TRBV29-1 and TRBJ2-2, with D perhaps matching TRBD2 (5 bases). The germline V and J ends were trimmed by 4 bases and 0 bases, with 12 bases remaining between them. There are 15 residues in the CDR3. From germline, CDR1 is SQVTM and CDR2 ANQGSEA. CDR3 nucleotide sequence: TGCAGCGTTGTTGAGGGCAGAGCGAACACCGGGGAGCTGTTTTTT. Encoded protein: CSVVEGRANTGELFF.

V and J are TRBV7-2 and TRBJ2-2, with D possibly being TRBD1 (6 bases). The CDR3 loop spans 15 amino acids. The V and J ends lost 4 bases and 5 bases respectively, with 14 bases between them. Per germline, CDR1 SGHTA and CDR2 FQGNSA. CDR3: CASSSDRTRTGELFF. CDR3 bases: TGTGCCAGCAGCTCCGACAGGACTCGAACCGGGGAGCTGTTTTTT.

The chain recombines TRBV27 with TRBJ2-7; D is ambiguous. The ends were cut back, 6 bases at V and 3 bases at J, with 12 bases in the middle. Germline CDR1 reads MNHEY; CDR2 reads SMNVEV (reference sequence). The CDR3 consists of 13 residues. The CDR3 spells CASSLFPNYEQYF. CDR3 sequence (DNA): TGTGCCAGCAGCCTGTTCCCCAACTACGAGCAGTACTTC.

For this clone: Other nucleotide sequences from this sample produce the same CDR3. This sequence joins TRBV27 and TRBJ2-7; D tentatively reads TRBD1 or TRBD2 (5 bases each). This CDR3 has 12 residues. Germline V lookup: CDR1 MNHEY, CDR2 SMNVEV (reference sequence). The ends were cut back, 3 bases at V and 5 bases at J, with 8 bases in the middle. CDR3 loop: CASSLLGDEQYF. CDR3 DNA sequence: TGTGCCAGCAGTTTGTTGGGGGACGAGCAGTACTTC.

The rearrangement links TRBV11-2 to TRBJ2-7; tentative D call: TRBD2 (5 bases). There are 12 residues in the CDR3. Trimming removed 4 bases from V and 3 bases from J, with 7 bases in between. Germline CDR1 and CDR2: SGHAT and FQNNGV. The CDR3 DNA reads as TGTGCCAGCAGCTCCCGGGACTACGAGCAGTACTTC. Its protein product is CASSSRDYEQYF.

The J gene is TRBJ2-1, the V gene TRBV27; D gene unclear. Trimming stripped 4 bases from V and 6 bases from J, with 10 bases between. The CDR3 extends over 13 amino acids. Germline CDR1 and CDR2: MNHEY and SMNVEV (reference sequence). This CDR3 reads CASSSGHVNEQFF. In DNA, the CDR3 is TGTGCCAGCAGTTCAGGCCATGTCAATGAGCAGTTCTTC.

The V call is TRBV5-1, the J call TRBJ2-7; 8 bases agree with TRBD1. CDR1 is SGHRS, CDR2 YFSETQ, per germline. The ends lost 0 bases at V and 3 bases at J; junction bases unmatched: 2. CDR3 size: 14 residues. The CDR3 nucleotides read TGCGCCAGCAGCTTGGAGGACAGGGTCTACGAGCAGTACTTC. Translated, it gives CASSLEDRVYEQYF.